This TCR beta chain was sequenced during a study of blood T cells in healthy people across ages. Study at large: Researchers report that template switching captured about one barcoded beta molecule per two T cells.

Remarks on this clonotype: One end of the junction fails to match germline, which may point to a read error.

CDR1 and CDR2 from the germline V gene are MNHEY and SVGEGT. CDR3 length: 12 amino acids. A sample-barcoded 5' primer and a J-beta primer mix were used in a second PCR of about 6 to 11 cycles. Each CDR3 protein is one row after TCRdb ran MiXCR on the 5' RACE reads. The data hold some 760,000 distinct CDR3 sequences, with 20% to 25% observed a single time. This same sample was also taken into another study, of T cells of mothers and their children. This second report adds: Related mother-child pairs shared slightly more overlap than unrelated pairs, but the difference was non-significant.

The sample taken for sequencing was blood. J is TRBJ1-2 and V is TRBV6-2 or TRBV6-3; D uncertain. This clonotype originated in a boy younger than 18 in good health. The CDR3 bases are TGTGCCGGCAGTTCGTCGGCGTATGGCTACACCTTC. It is translated as CAGSSSAYGYTF.